This TCR beta chain is drawn from a study of T cell repertoires in cytomegalovirus infection. Study details: It was the public TCR beta signatures that indicated both CMV infection and matching HLA type. Findings and limits, study-wide: CMV-specific TCR beta clonotypes restricted by HLA-C dominated the ex vivo response.

The V end lost 6 bases, the J end lost 3 bases, and 14 bases lay between the germline ends. Per the germline V gene, CDR1 is SEHNR and CDR2 is FQNEAQ (reference sequence). CDR3 length: 14 amino acids. This clonotype was detected a few times. Its antigen remains unidentified. TCRdb re-called the reads with MiXCR, one entry per CDR3 protein. The table has some 390,000 distinct CDR3 sequences, approximately 18% seen once. This TCR derives from a human donor in good health (CMV status not recorded). Some clones in this sample may be carry-over from other donors' samples. Sequences were obtained from PBMCs. The J gene is TRBJ1-1, the V gene TRBV7-9; D call uncertain. Here the CDR3 DNA reads TGTGCCAGCAGGTTGGCATCGGGAGACACTGAAGCTTTCTTT. It codes for CASRLASGDTEAFF.